This T cell receptor (beta chain) was sequenced for a study of T-cell memory formation after mild COVID-19. Study in general: TCR clusters mostly belonged to single donors. Study conclusions and caveats: Contracting clones localized mainly to CM and EM when CD4+ and mainly to EMRA when CD8+. Whether second-wave clones peaking at day 37 were SARS-CoV-2 specific went unconfirmed.

Comments on this clonotype: Its antigen is unidentified.

The V end was cut by 7 bases, the J end by 7 bases, with 26 bases between. The germline V gene has CDR1 MNHEY and CDR2 SVGEGT. The CDR3 contains 17 residues. TCRdb called the 5' RACE reads again in MiXCR, with one record for every CDR3 protein. The sample gives a few hundred thousand distinct CDR3 sequences, less than 25% of which show up once; about 8.4% is in the top ten. The chain couples TRBV6-2 or TRBV6-3 to TRBJ2-1; the D gene is possibly TRBD2 (6 bases). Source material: PBMCs or a T cell subset sorted from them (not recorded which). This clonotype was sampled from an adult woman who had mild COVID-19 (a few samples of this study predate the infection). Cell type and time point are not known. The CDR3 DNA sequence: TGTGCCAGCACCACGGGGCGGGGCCGATCCCGGGAAAATGAGCAGTTCTTC. This gives the protein CASTTGRGRSRENEQFF.